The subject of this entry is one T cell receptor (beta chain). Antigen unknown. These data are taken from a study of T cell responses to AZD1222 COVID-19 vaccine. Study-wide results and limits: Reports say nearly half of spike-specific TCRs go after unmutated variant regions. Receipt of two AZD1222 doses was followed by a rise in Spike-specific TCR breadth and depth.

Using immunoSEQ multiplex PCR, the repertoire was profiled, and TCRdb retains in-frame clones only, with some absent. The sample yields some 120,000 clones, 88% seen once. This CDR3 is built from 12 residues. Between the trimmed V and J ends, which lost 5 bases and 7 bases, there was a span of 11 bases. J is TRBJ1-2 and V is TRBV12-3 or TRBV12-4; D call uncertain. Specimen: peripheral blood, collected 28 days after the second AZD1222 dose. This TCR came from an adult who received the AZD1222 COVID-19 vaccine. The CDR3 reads CASSRRGGGYTF. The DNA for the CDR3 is TGTGCCAGCAGTAGGCGGGGTGGTGGCTACACCTTC.